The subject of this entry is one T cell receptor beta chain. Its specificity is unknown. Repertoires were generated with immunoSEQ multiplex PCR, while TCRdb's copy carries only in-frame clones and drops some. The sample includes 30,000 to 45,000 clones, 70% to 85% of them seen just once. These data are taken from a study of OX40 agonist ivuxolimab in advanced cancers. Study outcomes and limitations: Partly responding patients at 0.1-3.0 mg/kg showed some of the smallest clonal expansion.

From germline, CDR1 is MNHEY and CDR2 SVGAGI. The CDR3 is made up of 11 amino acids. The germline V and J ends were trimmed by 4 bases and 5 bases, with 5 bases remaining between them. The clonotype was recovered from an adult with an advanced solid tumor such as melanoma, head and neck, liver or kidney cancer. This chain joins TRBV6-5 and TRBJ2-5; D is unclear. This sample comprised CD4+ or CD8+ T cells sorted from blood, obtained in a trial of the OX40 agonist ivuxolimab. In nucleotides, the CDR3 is TGTGCCAGCAGTTTAGGGGAGACCCAGTACTTC. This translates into CASSLGETQYF.